Listed below are T cell receptor beta chains from one sample, sequenced in a study of CD8+ T cells in alopecia areata. Assay: immunoSEQ multiplex PCR; the TCRdb copy retains only in-frame clones and omits some. The data contain over 200,000 clones, 50% to 60% of them singletons. This specimen consisted of CD4+ T cells sorted from blood, obtained at week 0. Source of these receptors: a human donor with alopecia areata. Both conserved end residues are part of each CDR3. The D gene is left open where the match is weak. Clone size is stated in some rows and not others, as once, few, many or a class when expanded.

v_call,cdr3_length,d_call,clone_size,j_call,cdr3_aa,cdr3_nt
TRBV5-1,15,TRBD1,NA,TRBJ1-1,CASSLSLNGQAQAFF,TGCGCCAGCAGCCTTTCGCTGAACGGACAGGCTCAGGCTTTCTTT
TRBV4-2,13,NA,NA,TRBJ1-5,CASSQARDQPQHF,TGTGCCAGCAGCCAAGCTAGGGATCAGCCCCAGCATTTT
TRBV6-5,16,TRBD2,NA,TRBJ2-7,CASSLGTSGGAYEQYF,TGTGCCAGCAGTTTAGGAACTAGCGGGGGGGCCTACGAGCAGTACTTC
TRBV5-1,15,TRBD1,once,TRBJ2-7,CASNWGQSGAYEQYF,TGCGCCAGCAACTGGGGACAGTCCGGGGCTTACGAGCAGTACTTC
TRBV29-1,13,TRBD1,NA,TRBJ1-1,CSVSRDRDTEAFF,TGCAGCGTCTCGCGGGACAGGGACACTGAAGCTTTCTTT
TRBV5-1,14,NA,few,TRBJ1-1,CASSYHRANTEAFF,TGCGCCAGCAGCTACCACAGGGCGAACACTGAAGCTTTCTTT
TRBV11-3,15,NA,few,TRBJ2-1,CASSLGSLAVNEQFF,TGTGCCAGCAGCTTAGGGAGTCTAGCTGTCAATGAGCAGTTCTTC
TRBV19,11,NA,NA,TRBJ2-7,CASADYYEQYF,TGTGCCAGTGCTGACTACTACGAGCAGTACTTC
TRBV29-1,12,NA,NA,TRBJ1-3,CSVADSGNTIYF,TGCAGCGTTGCAGACTCTGGAAACACCATATATTTT
TRBV15,13,NA,NA,TRBJ2-3,CATSRDAPDTQYF,TGTGCCACCAGCAGAGATGCCCCAGATACGCAGTATTTT
TRBV6-5,16,NA,NA,TRBJ1-2,CASSYSPYRGSYGYTF,TGTGCCAGCAGTTACTCCCCTTATCGGGGAAGCTATGGCTACACCTTC
TRBV5-8,15,TRBD1,few,TRBJ2-1,CASTTGVGGYNEQFF,TGTGCCAGCACCACAGGGGTGGGCGGCTACAATGAGCAGTTCTTC
TRBV6-6,14,TRBD1,few,TRBJ2-5,CASSYPGQKETQYF,TGTGCCAGCAGTTACCCGGGACAGAAAGAGACCCAGTACTTC
TRBV7-9,11,NA,few,TRBJ2-1,CASSLDNEQFF,TGTGCCAGCAGCTTAGACAATGAGCAGTTCTTC
TRBV5-6,16,NA,NA,TRBJ1-6,CASSLEAGSYNSPLHF,TGTGCCAGCAGCTTGGAGGCGGGCTCCTATAATTCACCCCTCCACTTT
TRBV6-1,15,TRBD1,few,TRBJ2-1,CASSSDRGHNNEQFF,TGTGCCAGCAGTTCGGACAGGGGACACAACAATGAGCAGTTCTTC
TRBV30,15,NA,NA,TRBJ2-1,CAWSLGLGPYNEQFF,TGTGCCTGGAGTCTCGGCTTGGGTCCCTACAATGAGCAGTTCTTC
TRBV7-3,16,NA,many,TRBJ2-2,CASSAIRGSNTGELFF,TGTGCCAGCAGCGCCATTAGGGGGTCGAACACCGGGGAGCTGTTTTTT
TRBV6-5,13,NA,NA,TRBJ1-5,CASSTGNNQPQHF,TGTGCCAGCAGCACAGGAAACAATCAGCCCCAGCATTTT
TRBV18,16,NA,NA,TRBJ2-7,CASSVQGKRTSYEQYF,TGTGCCAGCTCAGTACAGGGCAAACGGACCTCCTACGAGCAGTACTTC
TRBV5-6,12,NA,NA,TRBJ2-1,CASSLTGREQFF,TGTGCCAGCAGCCTCACAGGGAGGGAGCAGTTCTTC
TRBV30,14,TRBD1,NA,TRBJ1-5,CAWRDRVGNQPQHF,TGTGCCTGGAGAGACAGGGTAGGCAATCAGCCCCAGCATTTT
TRBV30,14,TRBD1,NA,TRBJ2-7,CAWGKTGISYEQYF,TGTGCCTGGGGAAAGACAGGGATCTCCTACGAGCAGTACTTC
TRBV2,14,NA,NA,TRBJ1-2,CASSATAANYGYTF,TGTGCCAGCAGTGCTACAGCCGCTAACTATGGCTACACCTTC
TRBV7-9,14,NA,NA,TRBJ1-1,CASSLEGRRTEAFF,TGTGCCAGCAGCTTAGAGGGGCGGAGGACTGAAGCTTTCTTT
TRBV6-6,13,TRBD2,few,TRBJ2-7,CASTSGSSYEQYF,TGTGCCAGCACTAGCGGGTCTTCCTACGAGCAGTACTTC
TRBV30,15,NA,NA,TRBJ2-6,CAWSVSHSGANVLTF,TGTGCCTGGAGTGTCTCTCACTCTGGGGCCAACGTCCTGACTTTC